A single sample is the source of the 29 T cell receptor beta chains below, sequenced in a study of blood T cell repertoires in COVID-19. Data came from immunoSEQ multiplex PCR; TCRdb stores just in-frame clones and leaves some out. This table has 250,000 to 350,000 clones, around 90% appearing once. The sequenced sample consisted of PBMCs or T cells enriched from blood (not recorded which). The receptors were gathered from a man aged 55 to 70 who had recovered from COVID-19.

The chain recombines TRBV7-9 with TRBJ2-2; 8 nucleotides line up with TRBD1. Germline CDR1 is SEHNR and CDR2 is FQNEAQ (reference sequence). V was clipped by 3 bases and J by 6 bases; unmatched bases: 6. The CDR3 runs to 15 residues. The CDR3 spells CASSFLAGGSGELFF. CDR3 DNA: TGTGCCAGCAGCTTCCTGGCAGGGGGCTCCGGGGAGCTGTTTTTT.

The chain is built from TRBV7-9 and TRBJ2-3; 13 bases are a match to TRBD2. CDR3 length: 16 residues. Trimming removed 4 bases from V and 4 bases from J; junction bases left unmatched: 5. CDR1 is SEHNR, CDR2 FQNEAQ, per germline (reference sequence). The CDR3 here is CASSSGTSGISDTQYF. The CDR3, as DNA: TGTGCCAGCAGCTCGGGGACTAGCGGGATTTCAGATACGCAGTATTTT.

The chain employs TRBV11-2 and TRBJ1-5; 7 bases map to TRBD1. CDR1 and CDR2 from the germline V gene are SGHAT and FQNNGV. The CDR3 has 15 residues. Trimming removed 5 bases from V and 4 bases from J; junction bases left unmatched: 8. The CDR3 region is CASSKQGLQNQPQHF. Here the CDR3 DNA reads TGTGCCAGCAGCAAACAGGGGTTGCAGAATCAGCCCCAGCATTTT.

The chain links TRBV5-5 to TRBJ1-4; 11 bases are a match to TRBD1. The V gene's germline CDR1 is SGHKS and CDR2 YYEKEE (reference sequence). J lost 11 bases, V lost 9 bases, and 9 bases had no gene match. This CDR3 has 13 amino acids. CDR3 loop: CATTRGDRGKLFF. CDR3 coding DNA: TGTGCCACCACCCGGGGGGACAGGGGGAAACTGTTTTTT.

This clone was recorded once. The chain is built from TRBV7-3 and TRBJ2-2; 9 nucleotides line up with TRBD1. Germline CDR1 is SGHTA and CDR2 is FQGTGA. This CDR3 is built from 15 residues. V lost 0 bases and J lost 5; bases outside the gene matches: 1. The CDR3 region is CASSLTGQGTGELFF. The CDR3 region has the DNA TGTGCCAGCAGCTTAACGGGACAGGGAACCGGGGAGCTGTTTTTT.

This clone showed up just once. The chain has TRBV2 and TRBJ1-4; 9 nucleotides agree with TRBD1. This CDR3 spans 14 amino acids. Losses at the gene ends were 6 bases for V and 5 bases for J; bases not matched to a gene: 4. Germline-derived CDR1 and CDR2 are SNHLY and FYNNEI. The CDR3 region is CASSVQGANEKLFF. CDR3 sequence (DNA): TGTGCCAGCAGCGTACAGGGGGCGAATGAAAAACTGTTTTTT.

The chain combines TRBV27 with TRBJ1-6; 7 bases are a match to TRBD1. The J segment lost 6 bases and the V segment lost 4 bases, leaving 9 bases of the junction unmatched. CDR1 and CDR2 (germline): MNHEY, SMNVEV (reference sequence). CDR3 length equals 16 residues. In nucleotides, the CDR3 is TGTGCCAGCAGTTATCAGAGAGGGGGCGGTAATTCACCCCTCCACTTT. Translating gives CASSYQRGGGNSPLHF.

The chain uses TRBV19 and TRBJ2-5; TRBD1 agrees at 12 bases. Trimming cost V 4 bases and J 2 bases; bases outside gene matches: 8. Germline assignment: CDR1 LNHDA and CDR2 SQIVND (reference sequence). CDR3 length: 17 amino acids. Here the CDR3 DNA reads TGTGCCAGTAGTAACTTCCGGGACAGGGGGCTACAAGAGACCCAGTACTTC. Its protein is CASSNFRDRGLQETQYF.

The V call is TRBV12-3 or TRBV12-4, the J call TRBJ2-1; D gene unclear. The CDR3 extends over 12 amino acids. Trimming shortened V by 4 bases and J by 7 bases, and 8 bases separated the two germline ends. This chain's CDR3 is CASSSRRNEQFF. The CDR3 nucleotides are TGTGCCAGCAGTTCACGCAGGAATGAGCAGTTCTTC.

This clone was seen only once. The chain carries TRBV4-1 and TRBJ1-2, with a possible D match to TRBD1 (6 bases). Germline CDR1 and CDR2: MGHRA and YSYEKL. Trimming stripped 1 base from V and 5 bases from J, with 17 bases between. The CDR3 is made up of 16 amino acids. The CDR3 protein is CASSQGDTRSGYGYTF. CDR3 coding DNA: TGCGCCAGCAGCCAAGGGGACACCAGATCCGGGTATGGCTACACCTTC.

This clone was counted once. The J gene is TRBJ1-1, the V gene TRBV7-9; TRBD1 might be the D (5 bases). The germline V and J ends were trimmed by 5 bases and 7 bases, with 14 bases remaining between them. Per germline, CDR1 SEHNR and CDR2 FQNEAQ (reference sequence). The CDR3 covers 13 residues. The DNA of the CDR3 is TGTGCCAGCAGCCCGACGACAGCATATGAAGCTTTCTTT. Its protein is CASSPTTAYEAFF.

This clone has only one observation. The rearrangement joins TRBV24-1 to TRBJ2-2; the match to TRBD1 covers 8 bases. The CDR3 totals 15 residues. Trimming cost V 4 bases and J 7 bases; bases outside gene matches: 7. CDR1 and CDR2 (germline): KGHDR, SFDVKD. The CDR3 coding sequence is TGTGCCACCAGTGACTCGGGACAGGTTGTCGGGGAGCTGTTTTTT. Protein product: CATSDSGQVVGELFF.

Of note for this clone: A read error may produce the germline difference seen at one junction end. The chain is built from TRBV7-9 and TRBJ2-5; TRBD2 matches at 11 bases. The CDR3 runs to 14 residues. Germline V gene sequence: CDR1 SEHNR, CDR2 FQNEAQ (reference sequence). CDR3: CASSLAGGPETQYF. DNA for the CDR3: TGTGCCAGCAGTTTAGCGGGAGGGCCGGAGACCCAGTACTTC. The whole variable domain, remainder taken from reference TRBV7-9 and TRBJ2-5, is DTGVSQNPRHKITKRGQNVTFRCDPISEHNRLYWYRQTLGQGPEFLTYFQNEAQLEKSRLLSDRFSAERPKGSFSTLEIQRTEQGDSAMYLCASSLAGGPETQYFGPGTRLLVL.

This sequence joins TRBV6-1 and TRBJ1-1, with 9 bases fitting TRBD1. The junction had 6 bases not matched to a gene; V was cut back by 3 bases and J by 4 bases. CDR1 MNHNS and CDR2 SASEGT come from the germline V gene. This CDR3 has 15 residues. This CDR3 reads CASSDLQGAFTEAFF. The CDR3 DNA reads as TGTGCCAGCAGTGATCTACAGGGGGCGTTCACTGAAGCTTTCTTT.

Comments on this clone: Other DNA sequences from this sample encode an identical CDR3 as well. The chain employs TRBV6-1 and TRBJ1-2, with 9 bases aligning to TRBD1. V lost 1 base, J lost 6 bases, and 0 bases stayed unmatched. Germline loops: CDR1 MNHNS, CDR2 SASEGT. CDR3 length: 13 residues. This CDR3 is CASSEGQGDGYTF. DNA for the CDR3: TGTGCCAGCAGTGAAGGACAGGGGGATGGCTACACCTTC.

This chain connects TRBV5-8 to TRBJ2-2, with 8 bases matching TRBD1. CDR1 is SGHTS, CDR2 YDEGEE, per germline. This CDR3 comprises 16 residues. V gave up 4 bases and J gave up 3 bases; unmatched junction bases: 8. The chain's CDR3 is CASSRAGTGDTGELFF. For the CDR3, the DNA is TGTGCCAGCAGCCGGGCCGGGACAGGTGACACCGGGGAGCTGTTTTTT.

V gene TRBV19 combines with J gene TRBJ1-5; no clear D gene. This CDR3 region has 13 residues. Germline CDR1 reads LNHDA; CDR2 reads SQIVND (reference sequence). Trimming pared 3 bases from V and 7 bases from J, leaving 10 bases between. As DNA, the CDR3 is TGTGCCAGTAGTATCATGTCGCAGCAGCCCCAGCATTTT. Translated: CASSIMSQQPQHF.

This clone was seen a few times. Here the CDR3 reads CSVWDRASGNTIYF. The CDR3 coding sequence is TGCAGCGTTTGGGACAGGGCGTCTGGAAACACCATATATTTT. This chain connects TRBV29-1 to TRBJ1-3; 9 bases line up with TRBD1. The length of the CDR3 is 14 residues. Germline loops: CDR1 SQVTM, CDR2 ANQGSEA. Unmatched junction bases numbered 3, after V lost 5 bases and J lost 1 base.

The sample holds a few counts of this clone. V is TRBV9 and J is TRBJ2-7; TRBD2 aligns across 9 bases. Trimming cost V 4 bases and J 5 bases; bases outside gene matches: 10. The CDR3 is 15 amino acids. The germline gives CDR1 SGDLS, CDR2 YYNGEE. The CDR3 protein is CASSTRSAGGDEQYF. DNA of the CDR3: TGTGCCAGCAGCACGAGGTCGGCGGGAGGGGACGAGCAGTACTTC. Looking up the rest from reference TRBV9 and TRBJ2-7 gives the full variable domain: DSGVTQTPKHLITATGQRVTLRCSPRSGDLSVYWYQQSLDQGLQFLIQYYNGEERAKGNILERFSAQQFPDLHSELNLSSLELGDSALYFCASSTRSAGGDEQYFGPGTRLTVT.

This chain connects TRBV29-1 to TRBJ1-2, with D uncertain. This CDR3 is 13 amino acids long. Trimming took 7 bases from V and 3 from J, leaving 15 bases between them. Germline loops: CDR1 SQVTM, CDR2 ANQGSEA. CDR3 region: CSATAPGDYGYTF. For the CDR3, the DNA is TGCAGCGCCACCGCCCCCGGTGACTATGGCTACACCTTC.

The rearrangement links TRBV5-4 to TRBJ2-7; D gene uncertain. V lost 3 bases to trimming and J lost 3 bases, with 4 bases between them. Germline-derived CDR1 and CDR2 are SGHNT and YYREEE (reference sequence). CDR3 size: 11 residues. Written as DNA, the CDR3 is TGTGCCAGCAGCTCCAGCTACGAGCAGTACTTC. It translates to CASSSSYEQYF.

The rearrangement joins TRBV3-1 (or the pseudogene TRBV3-2) to TRBJ2-5; TRBD2 might be the D (6 bases). The V end was cut by 3 bases, the J end by 5 bases, with 16 bases between. The CDR3 has 15 residues. The germline V gene has CDR1 LGHDT and CDR2 YNNKEL (reference sequence). The CDR3 DNA reads TGTGCCAGCAGCCACCGGGGGATACTCGGCGAGACCCAGTACTTC. It is translated as CASSHRGILGETQYF.

The J gene is TRBJ2-1, the V gene TRBV2; the match to TRBD2 covers 7 bases. V was pared by 4 bases and J by 2 bases, with 8 bases of the junction left unmatched. Germline V lookup: CDR1 SNHLY, CDR2 FYNNEI. This CDR3 spans 16 amino acids. The CDR3 DNA reads TGTGCCAGCAGTGTAGACCGGGCGGGGGCCTACAATGAGCAGTTCTTC. Amino acids: CASSVDRAGAYNEQFF. Based on the CDR3 plus reference TRBV2 and TRBJ2-1, the full variable domain is EPEVTQTPSHQVTQMGQEVILRCVPISNHLYFYWYRQILGQKVEFLVSFYNNEISEKSEIFDDQFSVERPDGSNFTLKIRSTKLEDSAMYFCASSVDRAGAYNEQFFGPGTRLTVL.

In this sample, this clone turned up once. This sequence joins TRBV4-1 and TRBJ2-1, with D hard to call. The CDR3 length is 15 residues. V was cut by 1 base and J by 0 bases, with 7 bases left in between. Germline V gene lookup returns CDR1 MGHRA and CDR2 YSYEKL. In DNA form, the CDR3 reads TGCGCCAGCAGCCAAGCTCACGGCTCCTACAATGAGCAGTTCTTC. It codes for CASSQAHGSYNEQFF.

This clone was counted a single time. V is TRBV4-3 and J is TRBJ1-2; no definite D call. The germline gives CDR1 LGHNA, CDR2 YSLEER. The CDR3 extends over 18 amino acids. V was clipped by 3 bases and J by 1 base, with 21 bases between them. This chain's CDR3 is CASSQSSLSPVVNYGYTF. The CDR3 DNA reads as TGCGCCAGCAGCCAGTCATCACTGAGTCCCGTAGTTAACTATGGCTACACCTTC.

This chain connects TRBV18 to TRBJ1-1; 8 bases are a match to TRBD1. Germline V gene data show CDR1 as KGHSH and CDR2 as LQKENI. Trimming took 5 bases from V and 8 from J; bases not matched to a gene: 4. The CDR3 loop spans 12 amino acids. The CDR3 coding sequence is TGTGCCAGCTCATCAACAGGGGGGGAAGCTTTCTTT. This translates into CASSSTGGEAFF. The entire variable domain, with the rest obtained from reference TRBV18 and TRBJ1-1, is as follows: NAGVMQNPRHLVRRRGQEARLRCSPMKGHSHVYWYRQLPEEGLKFMVYLQKENIIDESGMPKERFSAEFPKEGPSILRIQQVVRGDSAAYFCASSSTGGEAFFGQGTRLTVV.

This chain links TRBV27 with TRBJ2-1; 7 bases fit TRBD1. Losses at the gene ends were 4 bases for V and 4 bases for J; bases not matched to a gene: 4. Germline CDR1 reads MNHEY; CDR2 reads SMNVEV (reference sequence). The CDR3 covers 14 residues. The CDR3: CASSYSGQYNEQFF. CDR3 sequence (DNA): TGTGCCAGCAGTTACTCGGGACAGTACAATGAGCAGTTCTTC.

This sequence joins TRBV6-5 and TRBJ1-1; D remains unclear. The germline gives CDR1 MNHEY, CDR2 SVGAGI. V shed 6 bases and J shed 0 bases, with 14 bases lying between them. There are 15 residues in the CDR3. Written as DNA, the CDR3 is TGTGCCAGCAGCCGCGTACGTTTGTTGAACACTGAAGCTTTCTTT. It yields the protein CASSRVRLLNTEAFF.

This clone showed up just once. The DNA of the CDR3 is TGCGCCAGCAGCCAAGATGAGCGGGACTCCTACGAGCAGTACTTC. Protein product: CASSQDERDSYEQYF. The V call is TRBV4-1, the J call TRBJ2-7, with 7 bases lining up with TRBD2. The V gene end was trimmed by 0 bases and the J gene end by 0 bases; junction bases not matched to a gene: 2. Looked up from germline, CDR1 is MGHRA and CDR2 is YSYEKL. This CDR3 contains 15 residues.